The sequence of this TCR beta chain was determined in a study of control samples from healthy donors and cancer patients. Sequenced by immunoSEQ multiplex PCR; TCRdb stores in-frame clones only, minus some. Of around 49,000 clones listed, more than 70% are singletons. The CDR3 loop spans 17 amino acids. V lost 1 base and J lost 9; bases outside the gene matches: 13. CDR1 and CDR2 from the germline V gene are SGHRS and YFSETQ. What was sequenced was PBMCs. This TCR was recovered from a man in his forties or fifties with colorectal cancer. The gene calls are TRBV5-1 and TRBJ2-1, with 10 bases aligning to TRBD2. The CDR3 region is CASSLRLAGDVRAEQFF. CDR3 in DNA: TGCGCCAGCAGCTTGAGGCTAGCGGGAGATGTAAGGGCTGAGCAGTTCTTC.